This is a list of T cell receptor beta chains from one sample in a study of blood T cell repertoires in COVID-19. This table comes from immunoSEQ multiplex PCR, and its TCRdb copy is limited to in-frame clones, with some not included. The sample lists approximately 270,000 clones, roughly nine tenths occurring once. Sequencing was done on a sample of PBMCs or T cells enriched from blood (not recorded which). These receptors all come from a human donor in a cohort exposed to, infected with or recovered from COVID-19 (not recorded which). The donor label of this sample is uncertain. CDR3s include the opening cysteine and the closing phenylalanine or tryptophan. Each record gives: CDR3 protein, CDR3 DNA, clone size, D gene, V gene, J gene. The D gene is left open where the match is weak. Clone size is given for some rows only: seen once, a few or many times, or a class if the clone is expanded.

CASITSGTSTDTQYF	TGTGCCAGTATCACTAGCGGAACTAGCACAGATACGCAGTATTTT	-	TRBD2	TRBV19	TRBJ2-3
CASSPLFMGGGGETQYF	TGTGCCAGCAGCCCGCTATTCATGGGCGGGGGAGGTGAGACCCAGTACTTC	few	TRBD2	TRBV7-8	TRBJ2-5
CASSPPGISGNTIYF	TGTGCCAGCAGTCCACCAGGGATCTCTGGAAACACCATATATTTT	few	-	TRBV6-5	TRBJ1-3
CASSEWTGPNQPQHF	TGTGCCAGCAGTGAGTGGACAGGCCCCAATCAGCCCCAGCATTTT	-	TRBD1	TRBV6-1	TRBJ1-5
CASSKTGIYEQYF	TGTGCCAGCAGCAAGACAGGGATCTACGAGCAGTACTTC	-	-	TRBV21-1	TRBJ2-7
CATSDFGSRQYKNTEAFF	TGTGCCACCAGTGATTTCGGATCCCGACAGTATAAAAACACTGAAGCTTTCTTT	-	-	TRBV24-1	TRBJ1-1
CAWTSGDTEAFF	TGTGCCTGGACTTCCGGGGACACTGAAGCTTTCTTT	once	-	TRBV30	TRBJ1-1
CSVAGQYSYGYTF	TGCAGCGTTGCGGGACAGTACTCCTATGGCTACACCTTC	-	TRBD1	TRBV29-1	TRBJ1-2
CASSKRRGHTDTQYF	TGTGCCAGCAGTAAAAGGCGGGGGCACACAGATACGCAGTATTTT	-	-	TRBV2	TRBJ2-3
CASSGLAGSTDTQYF	TGTGCCAGCAGCGGACTAGCGGGGTCCACAGATACGCAGTATTTT	-	TRBD2	TRBV9	TRBJ2-3
CASGLLGLAGTGELFF	TGTGCTAGTGGTCTCCTAGGACTAGCCGGCACCGGGGAGCTGTTTTTT	-	TRBD2	TRBV12-5	TRBJ2-2
CASSIPQGNQPQHF	TGTGCCAGTAGTATCCCCCAGGGTAATCAGCCCCAGCATTTT	-	-	TRBV19	TRBJ1-5
CASSQSRGGAHEQYF	TGCGCCAGCAGCCAATCCCGGGGGGGGGCCCACGAGCAGTACTTC	-	TRBD2	TRBV4-3	TRBJ2-7
CAWSRGGSKGYGYTF	TGTGCCTGGAGTCGGGGGGGGAGTAAAGGCTATGGCTACACCTTC	-	-	TRBV30	TRBJ1-2
CASSLGRSNYGYTF	TGTGCCAGCAGCTTAGGGAGGTCCAACTATGGCTACACCTTC	-	-	TRBV7-2	TRBJ1-2
CASGPRDRGEKLFF	TGTGCTAGTGGTCCCCGGGACAGGGGCGAAAAACTGTTTTTT	-	TRBD1	TRBV12-5	TRBJ1-4
CASSVQTGGTEKLFF	TGCGCCAGCAGCGTCCAGACAGGGGGGACGGAAAAACTGTTTTTT	-	TRBD1	TRBV5-1	TRBJ1-4
CASTRGGITGELFF	TGTGCCAGTACCCGGGGGGGCATCACCGGGGAGCTGTTTTTT	-	TRBD2	TRBV19	TRBJ2-2
CASSQEKGIYGYTF	TGTGCCAGCAGCCAAGAAAAGGGGATCTATGGCTACACCTTC	-	-	TRBV3-1/TRBV3-2	TRBJ1-2
CASSQRQGTNEKLFF	TGTGCCAGCAGCCAACGGCAGGGGACCAATGAAAAACTGTTTTTT	few	-	TRBV14	TRBJ1-4
CASSIGGVPTGELFF	TGTGCCAGTAGTATAGGCGGGGTTCCCACCGGGGAGCTGTTTTTT	-	-	TRBV19	TRBJ2-2
CASITGGKTQYF	TGTGCCAGCATCACAGGGGGCAAGACCCAGTACTTC	once	TRBD1	TRBV2	TRBJ2-5
CASSWGQGIGETQYF	TGTGCCAGCAGTTGGGGACAGGGGATCGGAGAGACCCAGTACTTC	-	TRBD1	TRBV27	TRBJ2-5
CASSQGLRGRTYEQYF	TGCGCCAGCAGCCAAGGGTTGCGGGGGAGGACCTACGAGCAGTACTTC	-	TRBD2	TRBV4-3	TRBJ2-7
CASSLTGTGSGMNTEAFF	TGTGCCAGCTCACTTACCGGGACAGGGTCCGGTATGAACACTGAAGCTTTCTTT	once	TRBD1	TRBV18	TRBJ1-1
CASSKNGERDTEAFF	TGTGCCAGCAGCAAAAACGGGGAAAGGGACACTGAAGCTTTCTTT	once	-	TRBV21-1	TRBJ1-1
CASGTGTGAYEQYF	TGTGCCAGCGGGACGGGGACAGGGGCCTACGAGCAGTACTTC	-	TRBD1	TRBV2	TRBJ2-7
CSASQGRDGYTF	TGCAGCGCCAGTCAGGGGCGGGATGGCTACACCTTC	-	-	TRBV29-1	TRBJ1-2
CASILSGANVLTF	TGTGCCAGCATCCTTTCTGGGGCCAACGTCCTGACTTTC	-	-	TRBV7-2	TRBJ2-6
CASRLAGVSTGELFF	TGTGCCAGCAGATTAGCGGGGGTCAGCACCGGGGAGCTGTTTTTT	-	TRBD2	TRBV6-5	TRBJ2-2
CASSRTGRSYEQYF	TGTGCCAGCAGTAGGACAGGGCGTTCCTACGAGCAGTACTTC	once	TRBD1	TRBV6-5	TRBJ2-7
CASSSGNYGYTF	TGTGCCAGCAGCTCAGGAAACTATGGCTACACCTTC	-	-	TRBV5-4	TRBJ1-2
CASSEWGGGDQPQHF	TGTGCCAGCAGTGAGTGGGGTGGAGGGGATCAGCCCCAGCATTTT	-	-	TRBV2	TRBJ1-5
CASSGQGLLNSPLHF	TGTGCCAGCTCCGGACAGGGACTTCTAAATTCACCCCTCCACTTT	-	TRBD1	TRBV18	TRBJ1-6
CASSAGGKMNTEAFF	TGCGCCAGCAGCGCCGGGGGGAAGATGAACACTGAAGCTTTCTTT	-	-	TRBV5-1	TRBJ1-1
CASSLSVMDTEAFF	TGTGCCAGCAGCTTGAGTGTGATGGACACTGAAGCTTTCTTT	-	-	TRBV7-2	TRBJ1-1
CASSGQGVGNSPLHF	TGTGCCAGTTCGGGACAGGGGGTTGGTAATTCACCCCTCCACTTT	-	TRBD1	TRBV6-5	TRBJ1-6
CASSLAGLQPLAKNIQYF	TGTGCCAGCAGCTTAGCCGGTCTCCAACCACTAGCCAAAAACATTCAGTACTTC	-	-	TRBV7-9	TRBJ2-4
CASSPGGGGNTIYF	TGTGCCAGCAGCCCGGGGGGCGGTGGAAACACCATATATTTT	-	-	TRBV9	TRBJ1-3
CASSDQGARGNQPQHF	TGTGCCAGCAGCGATCAGGGGGCACGGGGCAATCAGCCCCAGCATTTT	-	-	TRBV21-1	TRBJ1-5
CASSLGASLNYGYTF	TGTGCCAGCTCCCTGGGGGCCTCCCTTAACTATGGCTACACCTTC	-	-	TRBV11-2	TRBJ1-2
CASSLRTGVDYGYTF	TGTGCCAGCAGCCTAAGGACAGGGGTAGACTATGGCTACACCTTC	-	TRBD1	TRBV7-2	TRBJ1-2
CASSQREGLGDNEQFF	TGTGCCAGCAGCCAGCGTGAGGGACTGGGCGACAATGAGCAGTTCTTC	-	-	TRBV3-1/TRBV3-2	TRBJ2-1
CASSYLRTGSNYGYTF	TGTGCCAGCAGTTACCTTAGGACAGGGAGTAACTATGGCTACACCTTC	-	TRBD1	TRBV6-5	TRBJ1-2
CASSPGRSTDTQYF	TGTGCCAGCTCACCAGGGAGGAGCACAGATACGCAGTATTTT	-	-	TRBV18	TRBJ2-3
CTSSQAYLVFKLWHQPQHF	TGCACCAGCAGCCAAGCTTATCTCGTATTTAAGTTATGGCATCAGCCCCAGCATTTT	-	-	TRBV1	TRBJ1-5
CASPHRQFSLGATDTQYF	TGTGCCAGCCCCCATCGACAGTTTAGTTTGGGGGCCACAGATACGCAGTATTTT	-	-	TRBV21-1	TRBJ2-3
CASSSAGGLSYEQYF	TGTGCCAGCAGCTCCGCGGGGGGCCTCTCCTACGAGCAGTACTTC	-	TRBD2	TRBV5-6	TRBJ2-7
CASSLKGFYEQYF	TGTGCCAGCAGCTTAAAGGGGTTCTACGAGCAGTACTTC	-	-	TRBV11-1	TRBJ2-7
CASSLLSGGLEETQYF	TGTGCCAGCTCACTACTTAGCGGGGGATTGGAAGAGACCCAGTACTTC	-	TRBD2	TRBV18	TRBJ2-5
CASSIRGFNEKLFF	TGTGCCAGCTCAATCAGGGGGTTTAATGAAAAACTGTTTTTT	-	TRBD1	TRBV18	TRBJ1-4
CASSFGGDGRYEQYF	TGTGCCAGCAGTTTCGGAGGGGACGGGAGGTACGAGCAGTACTTC	-	TRBD2	TRBV5-4	TRBJ2-7
CASSFYEKLFF	TGTGCCAGCAGCTTCTATGAAAAACTGTTTTTT	-	-	TRBV6-5	TRBJ1-4